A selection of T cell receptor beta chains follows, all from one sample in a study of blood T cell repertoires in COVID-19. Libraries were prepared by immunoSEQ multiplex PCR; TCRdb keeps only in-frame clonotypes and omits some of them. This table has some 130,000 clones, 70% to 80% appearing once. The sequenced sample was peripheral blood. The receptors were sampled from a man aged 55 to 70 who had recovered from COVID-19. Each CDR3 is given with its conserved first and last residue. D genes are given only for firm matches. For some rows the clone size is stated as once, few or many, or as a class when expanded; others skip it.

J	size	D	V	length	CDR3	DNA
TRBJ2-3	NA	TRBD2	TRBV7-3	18	CASSSMRLAGAFTDTQYF	TGTGCCAGCAGCTCTATGCGACTAGCGGGGGCGTTCACAGATACGCAGTATTTT
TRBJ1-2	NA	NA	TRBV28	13	CASSSFTGSGYTF	TGTGCCAGCAGTTCCTTCACAGGGAGTGGCTACACCTTC
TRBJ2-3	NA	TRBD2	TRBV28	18	CASSFRGLAGEGADTQYF	TGTGCCAGCAGTTTTCGGGGACTAGCGGGAGAAGGCGCAGATACGCAGTATTTT
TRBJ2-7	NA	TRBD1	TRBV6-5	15	CASSTIQGAAYEQYF	TGTGCCAGCAGTACGATACAGGGGGCGGCCTACGAGCAGTACTTC
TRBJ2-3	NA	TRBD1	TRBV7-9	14	CASSSGQGGDTQYF	TGTGCCAGCAGCAGCGGACAGGGGGGAGATACGCAGTATTTT
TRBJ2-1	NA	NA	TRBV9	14	CASSVGSFDGGQFF	TGTGCCAGCAGCGTCGGGAGTTTCGATGGGGGGCAGTTCTTC
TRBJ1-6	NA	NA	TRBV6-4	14	CASSRTVYNSPLHF	TGTGCCAGCAGTCGGACAGTCTATAATTCACCCCTCCACTTT
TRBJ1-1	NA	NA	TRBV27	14	CASSPPTDNTEAFF	TGTGCCAGCAGTCCTCCGACAGATAACACTGAAGCTTTCTTT
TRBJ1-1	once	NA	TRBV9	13	CASSLQTTDEAFF	TGTGCCAGCAGCCTACAGACCACGGATGAAGCTTTCTTT
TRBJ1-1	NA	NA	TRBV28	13	CASISGVNTEAFF	TGTGCCAGCATCAGCGGGGTCAACACTGAAGCTTTCTTT
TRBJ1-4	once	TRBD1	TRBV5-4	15	CASSSDRGGTEKLFF	TGTGCCAGCAGCTCTGACAGGGGTGGAACTGAAAAACTGTTTTTT
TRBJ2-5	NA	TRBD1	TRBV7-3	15	CASSLLGTAKETQYF	TGTGCCAGCAGCTTATTAGGGACAGCTAAAGAGACCCAGTACTTC
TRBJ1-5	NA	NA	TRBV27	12	CASSFLNQPQHF	TGTGCCAGCAGTTTCTTAAATCAGCCCCAGCATTTT
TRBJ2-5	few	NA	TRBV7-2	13	CASSFQAHETQYF	TGTGCCAGCAGCTTTCAGGCTCATGAGACCCAGTACTTC
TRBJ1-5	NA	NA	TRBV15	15	CATSRDGGVEQPQHF	TGTGCCACCAGCAGAGATGGAGGGGTAGAGCAGCCCCAGCATTTT
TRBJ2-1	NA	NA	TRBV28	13	CASRRGSYGEQFF	TGTGCCAGCAGAAGGGGGTCATATGGCGAGCAGTTCTTC
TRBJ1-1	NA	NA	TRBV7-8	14	CASSLDQGNTEAFF	TGTGCCAGCAGCTTAGATCAGGGGAACACTGAAGCTTTCTTT
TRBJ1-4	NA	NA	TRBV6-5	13	CASGGVVNEKLFF	TGTGCCAGCGGAGGGGTTGTTAATGAAAAACTGTTTTTT
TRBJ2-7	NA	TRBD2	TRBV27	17	CASSFRLTGTSVLKQYF	TGTGCCAGCAGTTTTCGGCTGACCGGGACTAGCGTCCTGAAGCAGTACTTC
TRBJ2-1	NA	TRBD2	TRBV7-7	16	CASSPMTSGSLNEQFF	TGTGCTAGCAGCCCGATGACTAGCGGGAGCCTCAATGAGCAGTTCTTC
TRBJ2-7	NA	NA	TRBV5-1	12	CASSETRSEQYF	TGCGCCAGCAGCGAAACCCGCAGCGAGCAGTACTTC
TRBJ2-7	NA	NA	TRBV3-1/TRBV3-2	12	CASSQDPYEQYF	TGTGCCAGCAGCCAAGACCCGTACGAGCAGTACTTC
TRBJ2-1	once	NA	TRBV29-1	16	CSVGGGGKSSYNEQFF	TGCAGCGTTGGGGGGGGCGGGAAGAGCTCCTACAATGAGCAGTTCTTC
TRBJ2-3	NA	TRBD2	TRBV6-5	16	CASSYSRRGADSTQYF	TGTGCCAGCAGTTACTCACGGCGGGGGGCCGATAGTACGCAGTATTTT
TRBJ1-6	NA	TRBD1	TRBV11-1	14	CASSRDRGPSPLHF	TGTGCCAGCAGTCGCGACAGGGGGCCTTCACCCCTCCACTTT
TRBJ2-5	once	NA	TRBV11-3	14	CASSSSSGQETQYF	TGTGCCAGCAGCTCCTCTTCAGGGCAAGAGACCCAGTACTTC
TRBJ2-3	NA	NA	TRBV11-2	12	CASSPSTDTQYF	TGTGCCAGCAGCCCGAGCACAGATACGCAGTATTTT
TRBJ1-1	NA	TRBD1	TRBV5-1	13	CASSPDRLGEAFF	TGCGCCAGCAGCCCGGACAGGCTCGGCGAAGCTTTCTTT
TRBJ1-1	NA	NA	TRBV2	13	CASLTEMNTEAFF	TGTGCCAGCCTTACAGAGATGAACACTGAAGCTTTCTTT
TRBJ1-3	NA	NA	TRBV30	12	CACPRGGNTIYF	TGTGCCTGCCCGAGGGGGGGAAACACCATATATTTT
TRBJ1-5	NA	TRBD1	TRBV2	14	CASTGTGNYQPQHF	TGTGCCAGCACCGGGACAGGGAACTATCAGCCCCAGCATTTT
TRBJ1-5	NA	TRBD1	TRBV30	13	CAWGGQGSQPQHF	TGTGCCTGGGGCGGACAGGGGAGTCAGCCCCAGCATTTT
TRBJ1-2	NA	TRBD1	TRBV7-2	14	CASSPATGNYGYTF	TGTGCCAGCAGCCCAGCGACAGGGAACTATGGCTACACCTTC
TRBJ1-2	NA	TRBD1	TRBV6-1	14	CASSEALGGDGYTF	TGTGCCAGCAGTGAAGCTCTAGGGGGCGATGGCTACACCTTC
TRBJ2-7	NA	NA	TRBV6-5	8	CAGLEQYF	TGTGCCGGCCTCGAGCAGTACTTC
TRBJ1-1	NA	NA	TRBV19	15	CASAIRDTGNTEAFF	TGTGCCAGTGCCATCCGGGACACCGGGAACACTGAAGCTTTCTTT
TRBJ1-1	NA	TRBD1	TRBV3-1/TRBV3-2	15	CASSTWDRTSTEAFF	TGTGCCAGCAGTACATGGGACAGAACGAGCACTGAAGCTTTCTTT
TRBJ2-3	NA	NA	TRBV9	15	CASSATGRGTDTQYF	TGTGCCAGCAGCGCTACAGGGAGAGGAACAGATACGCAGTATTTT
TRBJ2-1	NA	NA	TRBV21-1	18	CASSKAFIGQGSYNEQFF	TGTGCCAGCAGCAAAGCTTTTATTGGACAGGGGTCATACAATGAGCAGTTCTTC
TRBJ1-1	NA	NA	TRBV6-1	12	CASSEVITEAFF	TGTGCCAGCAGTGAAGTAATCACTGAAGCTTTCTTT
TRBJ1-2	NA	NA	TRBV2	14	CASGGGGGQFGYTF	TGTGCCAGCGGAGGGGGGGGAGGACAGTTTGGCTACACCTTC
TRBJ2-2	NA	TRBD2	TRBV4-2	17	CASSSHLRGEGTGELFF	TGTGCCAGCAGCTCTCATTTGCGGGGGGAAGGTACCGGGGAGCTGTTTTTT
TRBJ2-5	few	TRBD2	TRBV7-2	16	CASSLTSGTYQETQYF	TGTGCCAGCAGCTTAACTAGCGGGACGTACCAAGAGACCCAGTACTTC
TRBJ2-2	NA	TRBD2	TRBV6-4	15	CASSREGAATGELFF	TGTGCCAGCAGTCGGGAGGGAGCGGCCACCGGGGAGCTGTTTTTT
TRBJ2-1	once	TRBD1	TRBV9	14	CASSAGQGYNEQFF	TGTGCCAGCAGCGCGGGACAGGGCTACAATGAGCAGTTCTTC
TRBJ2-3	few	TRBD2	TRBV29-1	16	CSVEAPSGTNTDTQYF	TGCAGCGTTGAAGCCCCCTCCGGGACTAACACAGATACGCAGTATTTT
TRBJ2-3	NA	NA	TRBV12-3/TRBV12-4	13	CASSPLRTDTQYF	TGTGCCAGCAGCCCTCTCAGGACAGATACGCAGTATTTT
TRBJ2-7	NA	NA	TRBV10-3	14	CASSSGSGTYEQYF	NA
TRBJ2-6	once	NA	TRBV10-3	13	CAISLPGANVLTF	TGTGCCATCAGTCTACCTGGGGCCAACGTCCTGACTTTC
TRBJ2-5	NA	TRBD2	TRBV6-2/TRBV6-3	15	CASSYGGGRQETQYF	TGTGCCAGCAGTTACGGCGGGGGGCGCCAAGAGACCCAGTACTTC
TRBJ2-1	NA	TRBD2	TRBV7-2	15	CASSSSAGGYNEQFF	TGTGCCAGCAGCTCCTCGGCGGGAGGGTACAATGAGCAGTTCTTC
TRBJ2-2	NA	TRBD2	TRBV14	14	CASRTAGGPGELFF	TGTGCCAGCAGGACAGCGGGAGGGCCCGGGGAGCTGTTTTTT